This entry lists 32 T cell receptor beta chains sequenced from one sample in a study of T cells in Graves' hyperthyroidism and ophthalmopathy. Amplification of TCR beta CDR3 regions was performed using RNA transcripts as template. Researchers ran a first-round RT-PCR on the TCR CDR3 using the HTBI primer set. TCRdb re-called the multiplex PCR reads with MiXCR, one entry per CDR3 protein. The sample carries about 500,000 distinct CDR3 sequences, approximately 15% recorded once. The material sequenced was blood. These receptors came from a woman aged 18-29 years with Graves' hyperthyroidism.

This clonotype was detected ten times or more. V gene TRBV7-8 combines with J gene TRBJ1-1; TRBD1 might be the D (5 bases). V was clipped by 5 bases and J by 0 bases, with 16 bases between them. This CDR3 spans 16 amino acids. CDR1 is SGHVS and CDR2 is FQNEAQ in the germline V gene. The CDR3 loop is CASSIRDPRMNTEAFF. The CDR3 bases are TGTGCCAGCAGCATAAGGGACCCACGGATGAACACTGAAGCTTTCTTT.

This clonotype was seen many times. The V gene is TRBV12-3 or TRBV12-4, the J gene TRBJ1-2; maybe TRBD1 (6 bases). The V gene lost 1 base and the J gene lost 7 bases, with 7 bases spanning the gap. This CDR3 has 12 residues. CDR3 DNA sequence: TGTGCCAGCAGTTTAGGAGGGGGTGGCTACACCTTC. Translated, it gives CASSLGGGGYTF.

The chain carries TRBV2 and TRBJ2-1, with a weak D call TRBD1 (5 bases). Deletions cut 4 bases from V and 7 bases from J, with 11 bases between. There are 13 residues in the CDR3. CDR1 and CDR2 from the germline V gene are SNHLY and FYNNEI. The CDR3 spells CASSASGLNEQFF. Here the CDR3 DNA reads TGTGCCAGCAGTGCGTCAGGGTTGAATGAGCAGTTCTTC. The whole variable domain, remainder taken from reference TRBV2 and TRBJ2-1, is EPEVTQTPSHQVTQMGQEVILRCVPISNHLYFYWYRQILGQKVEFLVSFYNNEISEKSEIFDDQFSVERPDGSNFTLKIRSTKLEDSAMYFCASSASGLNEQFFGPGTRLTVL.

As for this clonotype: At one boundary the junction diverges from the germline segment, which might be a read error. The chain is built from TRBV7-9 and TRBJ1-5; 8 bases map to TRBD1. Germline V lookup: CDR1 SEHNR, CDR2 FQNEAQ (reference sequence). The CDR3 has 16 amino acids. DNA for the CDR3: TGTGCCAGCAGCTCCTCCGGGACAGGCTTCAATCAGCCCCAGCGTTTT. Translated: CASSSSGTGFNQPQRF. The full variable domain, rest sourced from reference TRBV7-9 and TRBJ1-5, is DTGVSQNPRHKITKRGQNVTFRCDPISEHNRLYWYRQTLGQGPEFLTYFQNEAQLEKSRLLSDRFSAERPKGSFSTLEIQRTEQGDSAMYLCASSSSGTGFNQPQRFGDGTRLSIL.

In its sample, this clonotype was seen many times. The CDR3 loop reads CASRKRGDYEQYF. Here the CDR3 DNA reads TGTGCCAGCAGAAAGCGGGGAGACTACGAGCAGTACTTC. The chain recombines TRBV6-1 with TRBJ2-7; 7 positions match TRBD2. V shed 6 bases and J 3 bases; nucleotides not matched to a gene: 5. Germline CDR1 MNHNS, CDR2 SASEGT. The CDR3 is 13 amino acids.

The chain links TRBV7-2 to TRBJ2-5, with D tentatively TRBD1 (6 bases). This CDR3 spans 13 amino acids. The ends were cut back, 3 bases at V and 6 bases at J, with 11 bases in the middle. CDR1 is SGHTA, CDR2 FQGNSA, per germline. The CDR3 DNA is TGTGCCAGCAGCTTCGGACAGACGCAGACCCAGTACTTC. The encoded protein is CASSFGQTQTQYF.

The DNA for the CDR3 is TGTGCCAGCAGTGAAATGTTCGGGCAGGGGGCACCTTATGAAAAACTGTTTTTT. Its translation: CASSEMFGQGAPYEKLFF. The chain is built from TRBV2 and TRBJ1-4; 8 nucleotides match TRBD1. Trimming cost V 2 bases and J 6 bases; bases outside gene matches: 14. The CDR3 totals 18 residues. Germline V CDR1 and CDR2: SNHLY, FYNNEI.

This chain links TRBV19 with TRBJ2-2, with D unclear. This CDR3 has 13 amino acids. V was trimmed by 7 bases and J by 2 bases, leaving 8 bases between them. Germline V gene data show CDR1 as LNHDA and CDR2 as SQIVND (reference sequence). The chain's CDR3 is CASTLTNTGELFF. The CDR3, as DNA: TGTGCCAGTACCCTCACAAACACCGGGGAGCTGTTTTTT.

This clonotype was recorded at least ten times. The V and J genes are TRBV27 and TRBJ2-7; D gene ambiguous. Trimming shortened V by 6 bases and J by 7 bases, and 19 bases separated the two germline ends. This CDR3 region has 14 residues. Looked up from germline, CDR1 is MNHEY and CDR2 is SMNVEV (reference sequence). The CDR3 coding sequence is TGTGCCAGCAGCCTCCGGGCTAGGAGTGGAGAGCAGTACTTC. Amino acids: CASSLRARSGEQYF.

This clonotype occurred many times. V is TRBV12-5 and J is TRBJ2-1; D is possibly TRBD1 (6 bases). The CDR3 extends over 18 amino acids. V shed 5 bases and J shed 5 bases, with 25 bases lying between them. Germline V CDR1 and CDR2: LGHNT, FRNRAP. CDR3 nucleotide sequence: TGTGCTAGTGGTGCCGTAGCCGCTCCCAGGACAGAAGACAATGAGCAGTTCTTC. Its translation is CASGAVAAPRTEDNEQFF.

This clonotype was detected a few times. CDR3 bases: TGTGCCAGCAGTTACAGCACCGGGACTAGCGGGGGCACGCAGTATTTT. Protein product: CASSYSTGTSGGTQYF. The chain recombines TRBV6-2 or TRBV6-3 with TRBJ2-3; TRBD2 matches at 14 bases. V shed 2 bases, J shed 9 bases, and the junction held 7 bases outside the gene matches. In germline, CDR1 is MNHEY, CDR2 SVGEGT. This CDR3 contains 16 residues.

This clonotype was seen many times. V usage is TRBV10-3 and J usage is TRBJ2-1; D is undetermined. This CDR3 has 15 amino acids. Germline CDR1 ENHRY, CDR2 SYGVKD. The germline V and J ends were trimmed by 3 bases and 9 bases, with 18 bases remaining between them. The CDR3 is CAISDVEIGQSEQFF. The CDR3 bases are TGTGCCATCAGTGATGTAGAAATTGGCCAGAGTGAGCAGTTCTTC.

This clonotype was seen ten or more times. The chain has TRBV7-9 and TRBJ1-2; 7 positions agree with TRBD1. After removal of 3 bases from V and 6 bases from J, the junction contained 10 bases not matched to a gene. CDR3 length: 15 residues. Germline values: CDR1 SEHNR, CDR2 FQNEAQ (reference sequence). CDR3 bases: TGTGCCAGCAGCTTGTCTGGCGCGACAGGGCATGGCTACACCTTC. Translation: CASSLSGATGHGYTF.

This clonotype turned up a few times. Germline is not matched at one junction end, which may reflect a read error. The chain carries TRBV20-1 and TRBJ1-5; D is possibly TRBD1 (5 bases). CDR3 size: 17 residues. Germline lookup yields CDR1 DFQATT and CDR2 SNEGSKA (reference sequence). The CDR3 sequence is CSASRALQHGGAQLQHF. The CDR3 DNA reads TGCAGTGCTAGTCGGGCCCTCCAACACGGTGGGGCTCAGCTCCAGCATTTT.

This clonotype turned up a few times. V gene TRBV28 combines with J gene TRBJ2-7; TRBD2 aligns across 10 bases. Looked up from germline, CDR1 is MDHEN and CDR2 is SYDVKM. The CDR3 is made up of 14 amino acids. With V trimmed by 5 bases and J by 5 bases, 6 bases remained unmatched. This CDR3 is CASSLLAGVHEQYF. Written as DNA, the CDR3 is TGTGCCAGCAGTCTTCTAGCGGGAGTCCACGAGCAGTACTTC.

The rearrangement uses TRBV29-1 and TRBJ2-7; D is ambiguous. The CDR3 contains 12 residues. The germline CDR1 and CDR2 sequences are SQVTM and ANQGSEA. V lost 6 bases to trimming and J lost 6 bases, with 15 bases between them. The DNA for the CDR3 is TGCAGCGTCGTGGGATCAGACGGCGAGCAGTACTTC. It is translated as CSVVGSDGEQYF.

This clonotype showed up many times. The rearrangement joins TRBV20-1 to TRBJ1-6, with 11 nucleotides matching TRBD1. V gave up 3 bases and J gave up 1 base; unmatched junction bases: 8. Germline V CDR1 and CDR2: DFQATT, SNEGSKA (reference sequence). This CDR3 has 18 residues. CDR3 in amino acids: CSASRGGQGVSYNSPLHF. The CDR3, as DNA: TGCAGTGCTAGCCGCGGGGGACAGGGGGTTTCCTATAATTCACCCCTCCACTTT.

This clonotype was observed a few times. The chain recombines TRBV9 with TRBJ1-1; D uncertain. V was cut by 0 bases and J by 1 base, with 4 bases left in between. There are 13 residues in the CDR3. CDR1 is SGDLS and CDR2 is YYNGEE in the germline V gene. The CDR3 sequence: CASSVDQNTEAFF. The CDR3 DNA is TGTGCCAGCAGCGTAGACCAGAACACTGAAGCTTTCTTT.

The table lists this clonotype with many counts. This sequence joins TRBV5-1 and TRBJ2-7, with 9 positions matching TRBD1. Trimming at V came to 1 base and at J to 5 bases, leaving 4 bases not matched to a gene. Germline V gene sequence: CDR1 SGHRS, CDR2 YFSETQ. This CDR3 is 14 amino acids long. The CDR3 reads CASSLTGGSDEQYF. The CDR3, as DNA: TGCGCCAGCAGCTTGACAGGGGGCTCTGACGAGCAGTACTTC.

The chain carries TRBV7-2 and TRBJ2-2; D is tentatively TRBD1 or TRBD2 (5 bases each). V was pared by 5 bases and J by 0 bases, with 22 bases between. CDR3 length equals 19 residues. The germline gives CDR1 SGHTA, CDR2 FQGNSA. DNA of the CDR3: TGTGCCAGCAGCCCGAAAAACCTTTTAGGGGAGACGAACACCGGGGAGCTGTTTTTT. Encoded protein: CASSPKNLLGETNTGELFF.

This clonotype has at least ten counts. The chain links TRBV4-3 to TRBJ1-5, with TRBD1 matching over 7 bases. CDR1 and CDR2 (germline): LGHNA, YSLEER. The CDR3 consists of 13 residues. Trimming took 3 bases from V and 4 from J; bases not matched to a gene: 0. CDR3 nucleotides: TGCGCCAGCAGCCAGGGACAGAATCAGCCCCAGCATTTT. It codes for CASSQGQNQPQHF.

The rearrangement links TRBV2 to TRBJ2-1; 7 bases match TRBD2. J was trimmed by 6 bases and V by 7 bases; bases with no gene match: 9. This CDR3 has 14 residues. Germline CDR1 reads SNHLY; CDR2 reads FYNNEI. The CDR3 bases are TGTGCCAGCACTAGCGGACAAAAGGCCAATGAGCAGTTCTTC. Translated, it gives CASTSGQKANEQFF.

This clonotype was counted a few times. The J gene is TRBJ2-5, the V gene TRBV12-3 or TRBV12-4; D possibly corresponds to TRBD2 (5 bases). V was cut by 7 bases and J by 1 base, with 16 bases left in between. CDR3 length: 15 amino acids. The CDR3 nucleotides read TGTGCCAGCAAGGCGGCGGGCAGACTCCAAGAGACCCAGTACTTC. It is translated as CASKAAGRLQETQYF.

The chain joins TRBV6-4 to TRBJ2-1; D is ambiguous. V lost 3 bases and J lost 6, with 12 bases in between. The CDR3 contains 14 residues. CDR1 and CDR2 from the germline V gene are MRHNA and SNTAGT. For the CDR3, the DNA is TGTGCCAGCAGTGAACGTGCATCGACCAATGAGCAGTTCTTC. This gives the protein CASSERASTNEQFF.

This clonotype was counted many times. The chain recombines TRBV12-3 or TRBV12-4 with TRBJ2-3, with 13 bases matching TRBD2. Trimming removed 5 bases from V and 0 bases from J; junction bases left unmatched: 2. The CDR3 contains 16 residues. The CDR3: CASSRLAGGSTDTQYF. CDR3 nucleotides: TGTGCCAGCAGTCGACTAGCGGGGGGTAGCACAGATACGCAGTATTTT.

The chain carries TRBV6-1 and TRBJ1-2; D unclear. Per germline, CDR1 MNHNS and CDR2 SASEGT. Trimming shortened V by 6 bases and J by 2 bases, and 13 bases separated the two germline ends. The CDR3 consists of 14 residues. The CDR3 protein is CASSRYGENYGYTF. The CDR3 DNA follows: TGTGCCAGCAGCCGTTACGGGGAGAACTATGGCTACACCTTC.

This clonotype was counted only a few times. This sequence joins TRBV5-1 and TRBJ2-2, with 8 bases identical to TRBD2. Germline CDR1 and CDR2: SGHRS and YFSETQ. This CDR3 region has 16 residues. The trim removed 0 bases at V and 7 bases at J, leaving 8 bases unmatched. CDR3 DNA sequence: TGCGCCAGCAGCTTGGCCGGAGCGGGAGTTGGCGGGGAGCTGTTTTTT. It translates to CASSLAGAGVGGELFF. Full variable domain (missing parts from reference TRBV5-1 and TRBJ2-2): KAGVTQTPRYLIKTRGQQVTLSCSPISGHRSVSWYQQTPGQGLQFLFEYFSETQRNKGNFPGRFSGRQFSNSRSEMNVSTLELGDSALYLCASSLAGAGVGGELFFGEGSRLTVL.

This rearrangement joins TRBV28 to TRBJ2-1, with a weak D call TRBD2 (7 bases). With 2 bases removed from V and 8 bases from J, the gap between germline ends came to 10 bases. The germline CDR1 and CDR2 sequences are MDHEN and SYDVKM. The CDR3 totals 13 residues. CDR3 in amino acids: CASSLEGGDEQFF. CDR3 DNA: TGTGCCAGCAGTTTAGAGGGGGGGGATGAGCAGTTCTTC.

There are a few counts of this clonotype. CDR3 in amino acids: CSARDFGGNQETQYF. The CDR3 coding sequence is TGCAGTGCTAGAGACTTCGGGGGGAACCAAGAGACCCAGTACTTC. The chain joins TRBV20-1 to TRBJ2-5, with 7 bases that match TRBD2. The CDR3 loop spans 15 amino acids. Germline loops: CDR1 DFQATT, CDR2 SNEGSKA (reference sequence). After removal of 0 bases from V and 0 bases from J, the junction contained 4 bases not matched to a gene.

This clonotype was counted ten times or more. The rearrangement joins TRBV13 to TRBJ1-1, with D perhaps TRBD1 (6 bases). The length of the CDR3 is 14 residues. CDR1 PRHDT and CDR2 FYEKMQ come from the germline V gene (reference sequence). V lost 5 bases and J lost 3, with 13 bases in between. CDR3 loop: CASSTRGRDTEAFF. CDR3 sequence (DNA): TGTGCCAGCAGCACCAGGGGCCGCGACACTGAAGCTTTCTTT.

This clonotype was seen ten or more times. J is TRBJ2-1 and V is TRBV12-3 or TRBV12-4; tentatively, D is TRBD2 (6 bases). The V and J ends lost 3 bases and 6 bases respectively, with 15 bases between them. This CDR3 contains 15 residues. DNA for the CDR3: TGTGCCAGCAGTTTTAGTAGTGCGGGATCCAATGAGCAGTTCTTC. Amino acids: CASSFSSAGSNEQFF.

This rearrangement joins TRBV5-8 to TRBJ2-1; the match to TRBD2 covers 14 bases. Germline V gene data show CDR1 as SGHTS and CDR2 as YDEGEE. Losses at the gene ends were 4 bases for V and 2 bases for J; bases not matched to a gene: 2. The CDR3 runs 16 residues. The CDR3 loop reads CASSLGLAGAYNEQFF. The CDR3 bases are TGTGCCAGCAGCCTGGGACTAGCGGGGGCCTACAATGAGCAGTTCTTC.